Presented here are 15 T cell receptor beta chains from one specimen sequenced in a study of CD8 T cells in ankylosing spondylitis. Notes on the study in general: Ankylosing spondylitis blood appeared to carry a characteristic TCR beta motif of several highly homologous variants.

These receptors have no known antigen. TCRdb passed the 5' RACE reads through MiXCR, listing each CDR3 protein once. Of about 540,000 distinct CDR3 sequences in the sample, 10% to 15% are singletons; the top ten hold nearly 7%. The source material was blood, either unsorted or a sorted T cell fraction (not recorded which). These receptors were collected from a male donor with ankylosing spondylitis.

This clonotype was observed a handful of times. The chain recombines TRBV11-3 with TRBJ2-1; D is undetermined. V was clipped by 2 bases and J by 0 bases, with 8 bases between them. The length of the CDR3 is 15 residues. CDR1 is SGHNT and CDR2 is YENEEA in the germline V gene. The CDR3 bases are TGTGCCAGCAGCTTATTTTATAGCTCCTACAATGAGCAGTTCTTC. Protein: CASSLFYSSYNEQFF.

There are a few counts of this clonotype. The chain carries TRBV24-1 and TRBJ2-1; 11 bases are shared with TRBD2. Trimming took 5 bases from V and 8 from J; bases not matched to a gene: 7. The CDR3 length is 15 residues. Germline CDR1 and CDR2: KGHDR and SFDVKD. In DNA form, the CDR3 reads TGTGCCACCAGTGGGCTAGCGGGAGGTAAGGATGAGCAGTTCTTC. It yields the protein CATSGLAGGKDEQFF.

The rearrangement links TRBV5-8 to TRBJ2-5, with 7 bases matching TRBD2. The V and J ends lost 6 bases and 1 base, in that order; junction bases with no gene match: 12. CDR1 and CDR2 from the germline V gene are SGHTS and YDEGEE. The CDR3 extends over 16 amino acids. CDR3 DNA: TGTGCCAGCACCCCCGGCCAGGCTAGCGGCCAAGAGACCCAGTACTTC. This sequence encodes CASTPGQASGQETQYF.

This rearrangement joins TRBV5-6 to TRBJ2-7; 9 bases match TRBD1. The length of the CDR3 is 14 residues. The trim removed 5 bases at V and 3 bases at J, leaving 6 bases unmatched. Per the germline V gene, CDR1 is SGHDT and CDR2 is YYEEEE. CDR3 in amino acids: CASSPRTGDYEQYF. The CDR3, as DNA: TGTGCCAGCAGTCCGCGGACAGGGGACTACGAGCAGTACTTC.

This clonotype showed up just a few times. J is TRBJ2-7 and V is TRBV11-2, with 7 bases fitting TRBD2. The trim removed 1 base at V and 3 bases at J, leaving 9 bases unmatched. Germline V gives CDR1 SGHAT, CDR2 FQNNGV. The CDR3 is 16 residues long. The CDR3 nucleotides read TGTGCCAGCAGCTTAGGGCGGCGGGAGTTTATCTACGAGCAGTACGTC. The encoded protein is CASSLGRREFIYEQYV.

This clonotype was counted between two and nine times. The gene calls are TRBV29-1 and TRBJ1-5, with D possibly being TRBD1 (6 bases). The germline gives CDR1 SQVTM, CDR2 ANQGSEA. Trimming took off 1 base at V and 4 bases at J, with 14 bases between the two ends. There are 15 residues in the CDR3. The CDR3 is CSVEVGQGRNQPQHF. DNA of the CDR3: TGCAGCGTTGAAGTAGGGCAGGGGAGAAATCAGCCCCAGCATTTT.

This clonotype occurred a few times. The chain has TRBV12-3 or TRBV12-4 and TRBJ2-1; no reliable D call. This CDR3 is built from 15 residues. Trimming pared 2 bases from V and 0 bases from J, leaving 8 bases between. The CDR3: CASSLLELSYNEQFF. The DNA of the CDR3 is TGTGCCAGCAGTTTACTAGAGCTCTCCTACAATGAGCAGTTCTTC.

The V and J genes are TRBV12-5 and TRBJ1-1; TRBD1 matches at 7 bases. Germline CDR1 LGHNT, CDR2 FRNRAP. This CDR3 spans 15 amino acids. V lost 3 bases, J lost 1 base, and 5 bases stayed unmatched. The CDR3 DNA follows: TGTGCTAGTGGTTTCGGACAGGACCGGAACACTGAAGCTTTCTTT. This gives the protein CASGFGQDRNTEAFF.

V is TRBV5-1 and J is TRBJ2-2; the D gene is possibly TRBD1 (7 bases). This CDR3 is built from 16 residues. With 1 base removed from V and 0 bases from J, the gap between germline ends came to 10 bases. Germline lookup yields CDR1 SGHRS and CDR2 YFSETQ. The CDR3 DNA is TGCGCCAGCAGCTTGCTCAGGGGGGCGAACACCGGGGAGCTGTTTTTT. Translating it yields CASSLLRGANTGELFF.

Many counts were recorded for this clonotype. The rearrangement joins TRBV12-3 or TRBV12-4 to TRBJ2-1; D uncertain. The V end was cut by 3 bases, the J end by 4 bases, with 4 bases between. There are 12 residues in the CDR3. CDR3 residues: CASSFGYNEQFF. CDR3 DNA sequence: TGTGCCAGCAGTTTCGGGTACAATGAGCAGTTCTTC.

The chain carries TRBV25-1 and TRBJ2-1; D may be TRBD2 (5 bases). Germline V CDR1 and CDR2: MGHDK, SYGVNS. V was trimmed by 0 bases and J by 8 bases, leaving 11 bases between them. This CDR3 is 14 amino acids long. The CDR3 here is CASSEYYEGDEQFF. The DNA of the CDR3 is TGTGCCAGCAGTGAATATTACGAGGGCGATGAGCAGTTCTTC.

This clonotype came up a few times. The chain has TRBV7-2 and TRBJ1-6; D ambiguous. The germline V gene encodes CDR1 SGHTA and CDR2 FQGNSA. The CDR3 is 12 amino acids. Trimming took off 3 bases at V and 7 bases at J, with 4 bases between the two ends. The CDR3 DNA follows: TGTGCCAGCAGCTTTCTCAATTCACCCCTCCACTTT. It specifies CASSFLNSPLHF.

The sample holds many counts of this clonotype. The chain uses TRBV29-1 and TRBJ2-1; D perhaps matches TRBD1 (5 bases). This CDR3 is 16 amino acids long. V shed 1 base and J shed 8 bases, with 21 bases lying between them. The germline V gene encodes CDR1 SQVTM and CDR2 ANQGSEA. The CDR3 nucleotides read TGCAGCGTTGAAGTCTTCCCAGGGTCAGGTCAGGATGAGCAGTTCTTC. This gives the protein CSVEVFPGSGQDEQFF.

This rearrangement joins TRBV20-1 to TRBJ2-7, with 7 bases identical to TRBD2. Per the germline V gene, CDR1 is DFQATT and CDR2 is SNEGSKA (reference sequence). The V segment lost 3 bases and the J segment 2 bases; nucleotides outside the gene matches: 16. The CDR3 contains 17 residues. The CDR3 reads CSASGDPPGREPYEQYF. For the CDR3, the DNA is TGCAGTGCTAGCGGCGACCCCCCCGGGCGGGAGCCCTACGAGCAGTACTTC.

This clonotype was seen a few times. This chain joins TRBV3-1 and TRBJ2-3, with 11 nucleotides matching TRBD2. This CDR3 is built from 16 residues. Germline loops: CDR1 LGHDT, CDR2 YNNKEL (reference sequence). J lost 4 bases, V lost 2 bases, and 5 bases had no gene match. The CDR3 nucleotides read TGTGCCAGCAGCCAAACTAGCGGGAGATCGTCAGATACGCAGTATTTT. Amino acids: CASSQTSGRSSDTQYF.